This TCR beta chain was recorded in a study of molecular identifiers for immune sequencing clone quantification (dated by TCRdb to the late 2010s). In terms of the full investigation: In a replicate experiment, RNA from roughly 20,000 or 100,000 naive CD8 T cells was split into five aliquots, four of which were sequenced. The study was a methods study using CD8 T cells to benchmark molecular-identifier clustering-based TCR repertoire sequencing (MIDCIRS) and TCR RNA copy counting. Points the paper makes about the study in general: A single cell's worth of spiked-in Jurkat TCR RNA was reported detectable even among about a million naive CD8 T cells. In CMV-specific effector cells, clones with more than 20 RNA copies contained over 99% of molecules, whereas in naive cells such clones contained under 1% of molecules. Without barcode sub-clustering, chimeric consensus sequences inflated TCR diversity; chimeras reached as high as 47%. Modeling estimated about 2.8 recovered TCR RNA copies per cell, compared with about 10 by digital PCR, which implies 25% to 30% capture efficiency. Identical TCR molecules sharing a barcode could cause highly expanded clone sizes to be underestimated. Naive libraries contained spiked-in Jurkat TCR RNA (roughly 10 copies' worth), which is not part of the donor repertoire.

Libraries of naive CD8 T cells were generated from about 21,000 to 970,000 sorted cells, with 10%, 30% or 50% of the purified RNA used. Naive CD8 T cells, defined as CD8+CD4-CCR7+CD45RA+, were FACS-sorted into RLT Plus buffer on a BD FACSAria II. To test detection sensitivity, Jurkat RNA equivalent to approximately ten TCR copies was spiked into samples of about 19,000-1,100,000 naive CD8 T cells. Enrichment of CD8 T cells was done with RosetteSep CD8+ T Cell Enrichment Cocktail plus Ficoll-Paque, and ACK red cell lysis came afterward. The table lists this clonotype with a few counts. Its antigen is currently not known. Within one base of it there is no much larger clone, and no base qualities were kept. CDR1 and CDR2 were assigned from the germline V gene as MNHEY and SVGEGT. V loses 2 bases, J loses 4 bases, and the germline ends lie 15 bases apart. Counted from cysteine to phenylalanine, this CDR3 has 15 amino acids. Here the CDR3 DNA is all that survives: 45 bases in frame from base 1.

The method was PCR. These reads were obtained on a NextSeq 500. Bulk TCR libraries were made following a previously described method, with the TCR primers given in Table S5. The Qiagen AllPrep DNA/RNA kit was used to purify total RNA. Before analysis, reads from multiple sequencing runs of the same library were pooled. The authors processed their data as follows. Reads were retained only if the reads had an exact TCR constant sequence, and the retained reads were trimmed to 150 nt and grouped according to their 12-nt molecular barcodes. Reads in each barcode group were sub-clustered using a 15% Levenshtein threshold, and a quality-weighted consensus sequence was built for each RNA molecule. Non-functional sequences were filtered out, along with any lower-count sequence sitting one edit away from another sequence. Based on a fit of two negative binomial distributions, barcode sub-clusters having less than 20% of the maximum read count were discarded. TCRdb's own reprocessing of the public reads used fastp at Q25 and MiXCR and kept productive beta chains. Rows matching on CDR3 protein sequence are summarized as one entry with the most common DNA and genes. TCRdb, rather than the study authors, made the V and J calls. The sample table contains around 460,000 distinct CDR3 sequences; only one count was recorded for about 26% of them. Approximately 0.8% of the sample is held by the ten biggest clonotypes.

The sequenced material came from naive CD8+ T cells from blood, with Jurkat cell RNA spiked in. The sample's cell subset or site, from its label and the paper: FACS-sorted CD8+CD4-CCR7+CD45RA+ naive T cells. The source is a human donor in good health. Some libraries in this study had Jurkat cell RNA spiked in. The chain is made from TRBV6-2 or TRBV6-3 and TRBJ2-7; the D segment could be TRBD1, given 6 matching bases. The CDR3 has the sequence CASSYGDNKQYEQYF. The base sequence is TGTGCCAGCAGTTACGGGGACAATAAACAGTACGAGCAGTACTTC.